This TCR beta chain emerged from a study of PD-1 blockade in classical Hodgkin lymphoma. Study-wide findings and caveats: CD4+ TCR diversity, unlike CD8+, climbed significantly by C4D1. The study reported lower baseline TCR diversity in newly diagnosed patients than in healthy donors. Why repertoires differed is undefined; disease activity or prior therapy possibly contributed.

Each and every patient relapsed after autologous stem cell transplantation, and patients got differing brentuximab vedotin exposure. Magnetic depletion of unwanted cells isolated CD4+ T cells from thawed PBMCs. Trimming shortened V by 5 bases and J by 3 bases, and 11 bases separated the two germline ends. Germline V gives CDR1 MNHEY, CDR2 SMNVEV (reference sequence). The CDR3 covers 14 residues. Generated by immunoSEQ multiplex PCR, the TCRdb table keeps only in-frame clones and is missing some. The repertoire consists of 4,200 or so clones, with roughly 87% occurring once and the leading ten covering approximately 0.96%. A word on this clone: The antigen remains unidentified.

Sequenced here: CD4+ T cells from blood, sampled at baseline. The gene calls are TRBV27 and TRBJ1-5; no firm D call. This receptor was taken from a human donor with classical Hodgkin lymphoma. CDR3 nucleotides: TGTGCCAGCAGTCTACCGGGTCTCAATCAGCCCCAGCATTTT. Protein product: CASSLPGLNQPQHF.